The 14 T cell receptor beta chains below all came from one sample that was sequenced in a study of CD8 T cells in Susac syndrome. The RNA, about 0.5 to 1 ug, was put through reverse transcription using random hexamers. MiXCR was run by TCRdb on the immunoSEQ multiplex PCR reads, yielding one entry per CDR3 protein. The sample records over 100,000 distinct CDR3 sequences, around nine tenths being singletons. Material: CD4+ T cells from PBMCs. These receptor sequences come from a human donor in good health.

With respect to this clonotype: One end of the junction does not line up with germline, which may come from a read error. The genes are TRBV3-1 and TRBJ1-4; D unclear. The length of the CDR3 is 13 residues. Germline CDR1 is LGHDT and CDR2 is YNNKEL (reference sequence). The CDR3 region is CASSQAWGEQLFF. For the CDR3, the DNA is TGTGCCAGCAGCCAAGCATGGGGTGAACAACTGTTTTTT.

The sample holds one count of this clonotype. J is TRBJ2-1 and V is TRBV15; possible D gene TRBD2, 7 bases. The germline V and J ends were trimmed by 5 bases and 5 bases, with 22 bases remaining between them. The CDR3 length is 17 residues. CDR1 is LNHNV and CDR2 is YYDKDF in the germline V gene (reference sequence). The CDR3 protein is CATSGGMAGGGDNEQFF. CDR3 coding DNA: TGTGCCACCAGCGGGGGCATGGCTGGCGGGGGTGACAATGAGCAGTTCTTC.

As DNA, the CDR3 is TGCGCCAGCAGCCAAGATCGGGCCAATGAGCAGTTCTTC. This gives the protein CASSQDRANEQFF. The gene calls are TRBV4-3 and TRBJ2-1; D not certain. The V end lost 0 bases, the J end lost 6 bases, and 6 bases lay between the germline ends. The CDR3 has 13 amino acids. The germline CDR1 and CDR2 sequences are LGHNA and YSLEER.

V usage is TRBV27 and J usage is TRBJ2-2; the match to TRBD1 covers 7 bases. CDR1 is MNHEY, CDR2 SMNVEV, per germline (reference sequence). With 3 bases clipped from V and 8 bases from J, the junction kept 6 bases outside the gene matches. The length of the CDR3 is 14 residues. The CDR3, as DNA: TGTGCCAGCAGTTTGTGGATCAGGGGGGGGGAGCTGTTTTTT. Translation gives CASSLWIRGGELFF.

V and J are TRBV9 and TRBJ1-3; a possible D gene is TRBD1 (6 bases). V was cut by 3 bases and J by 2 bases, with 12 bases left in between. Germline values: CDR1 SGDLS, CDR2 YYNGEE. The CDR3 extends over 15 amino acids. The CDR3 protein is CASSGGGATGNTIYF. Written as DNA, the CDR3 is TGTGCCAGCAGCGGTGGGGGCGCTACTGGAAACACCATATATTTT.

The CDR3 protein is CASSPYGQYEQYF. The CDR3 region has the DNA TGTGCCAGCTCACCCTACGGACAGTACGAGCAGTACTTC. The V call is TRBV18, the J call TRBJ2-7, with D possibly being TRBD1 (6 bases). This CDR3 spans 13 amino acids. Germline lookup yields CDR1 KGHSH and CDR2 LQKENI. The V end lost 3 bases, the J end lost 4 bases, and 10 bases lay between the germline ends.

The rearrangement uses TRBV19 and TRBJ2-7; D uncertain. Trimming left V 10 bases short and J 6 bases short, with 16 bases between. Germline-derived CDR1 and CDR2 are LNHDA and SQIVND (reference sequence). This CDR3 region has 12 residues. As DNA, the CDR3 is TGTGCCACCGCAAACCCGGGTGGCGAGCAGTACTTC. This encodes CATANPGGEQYF.

This rearrangement joins TRBV29-1 to TRBJ2-5, with D hard to call. Germline loops: CDR1 SQVTM, CDR2 ANQGSEA. The CDR3 contains 14 residues. V lost 4 bases and J 2 bases, leaving 14 bases between the germline ends. The CDR3 coding sequence is TGCAGCGTTGTTTACCGGGCGGAGCAAGAGACCCAGTACTTC. Protein sequence: CSVVYRAEQETQYF.

The rearrangement links TRBV7-2 to TRBJ1-4, with D hard to call. The CDR3 is 13 amino acids. V was pared by 2 bases and J by 8 bases, with 9 bases between. From germline, CDR1 is SGHTA and CDR2 FQGNSA. CDR3 DNA: TGTGCCAGCAGCTTAAGTCTAGAGGAAAAACTGTTTTTT. As protein: CASSLSLEEKLFF.

The CDR3 is CSVYPQGGDYGYTF. CDR3 DNA: TGCAGCGTTTACCCTCAGGGGGGCGACTATGGCTACACCTTC. The V call is TRBV29-1, the J call TRBJ1-2; 7 bases map to TRBD1. V lost 5 bases to trimming and J lost 3 bases; unmatched junction nucleotides: 9. CDR1 SQVTM and CDR2 ANQGSEA come from the germline V gene. The CDR3 has 14 amino acids.

In nucleotides, the CDR3 is TGTGCCAGCAGTTCAGGAAGATATGGCTACACCTTC. Protein product: CASSSGRYGYTF. The chain recombines TRBV28 with TRBJ1-2, with D unclear. The V gene's germline CDR1 is MDHEN and CDR2 SYDVKM. CDR3 size: 12 residues. Trimming stripped 4 bases from V and 5 bases from J, with 8 bases between.

The chain couples TRBV12-5 to TRBJ2-2, with 7 bases fitting TRBD2. J gave up 1 base and V 4 bases, and 12 bases lay outside the gene matches. CDR1 LGHNT and CDR2 FRNRAP come from the germline V gene. CDR3 size: 18 residues. The CDR3 reads CASGCPLGRGKNTGELFF. The CDR3 bases are TGTGCTAGTGGTTGCCCCCTTGGGCGGGGGAAGAACACCGGGGAGCTGTTTTTT.

V is TRBV28 and J is TRBJ2-7; 7 bases match TRBD2. The germline V gene has CDR1 MDHEN and CDR2 SYDVKM. The CDR3 covers 15 residues. The V segment lost 2 bases and the J segment 6 bases; nucleotides outside the gene matches: 10. This CDR3 is CASSLGRLAVTEQYF. DNA for the CDR3: TGTGCCAGCAGTTTAGGGCGCCTAGCGGTGACCGAGCAGTACTTC.

This chain joins TRBV3-1 and TRBJ2-2; possibly TRBD2 for D (6 bases). The CDR3 covers 15 residues. Germline V gene lookup returns CDR1 LGHDT and CDR2 YNNKEL (reference sequence). Trimming removed 2 bases from V and 7 bases from J, with 14 bases in between. The CDR3 bases are TGTGCCAGCAGCCAATTCGGTGGCGGGATCGGGGAGCTGTTTTTT. Translated: CASSQFGGGIGELFF. The variable domain in full, completed from reference TRBV3-1 and TRBJ2-2, reads DTAVSQTPKYLVTQMGNDKSIKCEQNLGHDTMYWYKQDSKKFLKIMFSYNNKELIINETVPNRFSPKSPDKAHLNLHINSLELGDSAVYFCASSQFGGGIGELFFGEGSRLTVL.